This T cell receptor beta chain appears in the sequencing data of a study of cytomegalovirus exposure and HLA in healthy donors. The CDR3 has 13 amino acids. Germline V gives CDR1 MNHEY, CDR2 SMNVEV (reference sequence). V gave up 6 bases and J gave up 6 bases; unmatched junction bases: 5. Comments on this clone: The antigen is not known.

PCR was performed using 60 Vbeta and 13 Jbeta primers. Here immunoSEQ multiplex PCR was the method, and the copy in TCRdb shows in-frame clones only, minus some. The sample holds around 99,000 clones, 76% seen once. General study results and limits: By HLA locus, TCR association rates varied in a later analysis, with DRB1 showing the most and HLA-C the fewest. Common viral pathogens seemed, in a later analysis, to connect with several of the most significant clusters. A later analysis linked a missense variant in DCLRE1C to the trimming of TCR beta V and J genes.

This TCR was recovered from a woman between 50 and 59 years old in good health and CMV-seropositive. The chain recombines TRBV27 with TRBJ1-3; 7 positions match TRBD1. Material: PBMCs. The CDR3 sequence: CASSLTGENTIYF. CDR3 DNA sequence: TGTGCCAGCAGCCTAACAGGGGAAAACACCATATATTTT.